This T cell receptor beta chain appears in the sequencing data of a study of Tregs in tolerant kidney transplant recipients. The nonmyeloablative bone marrow transplants came from related graft donors, with transient mixed chimerism. Unstimulated regulatory T cells (CD4+CD25+CD127-), CD4+CD25- non-regulatory cells, CD4 and CD8 cells were FACS-sorted from thawed PBMCs. A word on this clone: Its antigen is as yet unknown. The read is 3 residues too short to cover the CDR3 end, so that end is filled in from the germline J gene.

Trimming shortened V by 5 bases and J by 5 bases, and 10 bases separated the two germline ends. CDR3 length: 13 amino acids. CDR1 MNHEY and CDR2 SMNVEV come from the germline V gene (reference sequence). Study outcomes and limitations: Expanding Tregs on activated donor B cells appeared to best identify donor-specific TCRbeta clones. Some patients' samples used different primers over time, so nucleotide sequences weren't comparable. Few patients were studied, so findings need validation in larger groups.

This table comes from immunoSEQ multiplex PCR, and its TCRdb copy is limited to in-frame clones, with some not included. There are some 14,000 clones in the sample, with about 25% held by the top ten. The chain links TRBV27 to TRBJ2-1; no definite D call. Sequenced here: CD8+ T cells from blood (PBMCs), sampled 6 months after the transplant. This TCR came from a human patient who received a combined kidney and bone marrow transplant. A share of the T cells may be of graft donor origin. The CDR3 DNA, read in part, is TGTGCCAGCAGTGTGGGCACCAACAATGAG. This encodes CASSVGTNNE. The complete CDR3 sequence is CASSVGTNNEQFF.